The 5 T cell receptor beta chains listed next were all sequenced from one sample in a study of cytomegalovirus exposure and HLA in healthy donors (dated by TCRdb to 2015 to 2018). Libraries were built with the immunoSEQ multiplex PCR assay. For the multiplex PCR, a mixture combining 60 forward primers for TCR Vbeta segments and 13 reverse primers for TCR Jbeta segments was used. TCRdb mirrors the immuneACCESS table, restricted to in-frame sequences. Some clones are absent from its copies; in checked studies, under half trace to an unresolved V gene, and the reason for the others is unknown. The sample table shows around 130,000 clones, and about 70% are seen once. The ten largest clones represent 2.6% of the sample. The sample taken for sequencing was PBMCs. The receptors come from a woman aged 60-70 years in good health and CMV-seropositive.

This clone has just a few counts. CDR3 sequence: CASSADQGGGEKLFF. CDR3 sequence (DNA): TGCGCCAGCAGTGCTGATCAGGGAGGCGGTGAAAAACTGTTTTTT. The V gene is TRBV10-1, the J gene TRBJ1-4; possible D gene TRBD1, 5 bases. Germline CDR1 and CDR2: WNHNN and SYGVQD (reference sequence). The CDR3 covers 15 residues. V lost 4 bases and J 7 bases, leaving 16 bases between the germline ends.

The genes are TRBV27 and TRBJ1-2; 10 bases align to TRBD1. Per germline, CDR1 MNHEY and CDR2 SMNVEV (reference sequence). CDR3 length equals 16 residues. Unmatched junction bases numbered 10, after V lost 5 bases and J lost 4 bases. CDR3 sequence: CASSVTGTGAGYGYTF. Here the CDR3 DNA reads TGTGCCAGCAGTGTGACCGGGACAGGGGCTGGCTATGGCTACACCTTC.

V is TRBV6-1 and J is TRBJ2-4; a possible D gene is TRBD2 (6 bases). CDR3 length: 16 residues. V lost 0 bases and J 0 bases, leaving 9 bases between the germline ends. CDR1 and CDR2 from the germline V gene are MNHNS and SASEGT. The CDR3 nucleotides are TGTGCCAGCAGTGAAGCGTTAGCGGTAGCCAAAAACATTCAGTACTTC. Amino acid sequence: CASSEALAVAKNIQYF.

V usage is TRBV27 and J usage is TRBJ2-2; a possible D gene is TRBD2 (5 bases). The CDR3 length is 14 residues. V dropped 4 bases and J dropped 6 bases, with 12 bases sitting between them. Germline loops: CDR1 MNHEY, CDR2 SMNVEV (reference sequence). This chain's CDR3 is CASSSGEGAGELFF. The CDR3 bases are TGTGCCAGCAGTTCCGGGGAAGGAGCCGGGGAGCTGTTTTTT.

This clone was detected only a few times. The chain recombines TRBV9 with TRBJ1-1, with D possibly matching TRBD1 (5 bases). V gave up 4 bases and J gave up 4 bases, with 17 bases separating them. Germline lookup yields CDR1 SGDLS and CDR2 YYNGEE. The CDR3 has 15 residues. The CDR3 nucleotides read TGTGCCAGCAGCCCTCGGAGGGGTAATCCCACTGAAGCTTTCTTT. Protein sequence: CASSPRRGNPTEAFF.